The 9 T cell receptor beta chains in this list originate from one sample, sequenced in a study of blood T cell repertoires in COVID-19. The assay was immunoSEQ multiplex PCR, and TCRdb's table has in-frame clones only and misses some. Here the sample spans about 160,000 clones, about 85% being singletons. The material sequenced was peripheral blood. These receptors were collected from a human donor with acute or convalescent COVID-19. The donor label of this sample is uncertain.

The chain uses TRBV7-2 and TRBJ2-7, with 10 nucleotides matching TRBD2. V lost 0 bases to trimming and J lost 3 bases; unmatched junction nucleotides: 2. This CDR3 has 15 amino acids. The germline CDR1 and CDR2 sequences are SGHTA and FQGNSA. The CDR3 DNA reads TGTGCCAGCAGCTTAGCGGCTAGCGGGGGCTACGAGCAGTACTTC. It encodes CASSLAASGGYEQYF.

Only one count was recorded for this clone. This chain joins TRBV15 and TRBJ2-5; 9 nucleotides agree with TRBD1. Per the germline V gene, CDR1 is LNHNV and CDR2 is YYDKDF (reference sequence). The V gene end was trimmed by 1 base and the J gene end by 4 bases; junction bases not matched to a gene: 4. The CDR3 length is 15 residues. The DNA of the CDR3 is TGTGCCACCAGCAGAGGGACAGGGGTCCGAGAGACCCAGTACTTC. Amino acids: CATSRGTGVRETQYF.

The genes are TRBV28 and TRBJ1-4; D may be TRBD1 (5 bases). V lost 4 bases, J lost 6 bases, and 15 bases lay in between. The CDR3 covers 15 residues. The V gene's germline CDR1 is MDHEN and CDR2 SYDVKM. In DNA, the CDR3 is TGTGCCAGCAGTTGGGGTGGTGGAGGGGATGAAAAACTGTTTTTT. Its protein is CASSWGGGGDEKLFF.

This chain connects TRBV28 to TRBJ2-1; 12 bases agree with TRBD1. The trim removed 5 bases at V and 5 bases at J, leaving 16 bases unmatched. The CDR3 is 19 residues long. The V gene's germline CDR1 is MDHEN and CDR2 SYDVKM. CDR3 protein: CASSPFHSTGTGGNNEQFF. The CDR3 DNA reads TGTGCCAGCAGTCCGTTCCATTCGACGGGGACAGGGGGCAACAATGAGCAGTTCTTC.

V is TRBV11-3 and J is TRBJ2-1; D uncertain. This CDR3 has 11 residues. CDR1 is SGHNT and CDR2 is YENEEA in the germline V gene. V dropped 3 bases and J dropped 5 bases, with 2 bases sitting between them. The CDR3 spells CASSFNNEQFF. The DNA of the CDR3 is TGTGCCAGCAGCTTCAACAATGAGCAGTTCTTC.

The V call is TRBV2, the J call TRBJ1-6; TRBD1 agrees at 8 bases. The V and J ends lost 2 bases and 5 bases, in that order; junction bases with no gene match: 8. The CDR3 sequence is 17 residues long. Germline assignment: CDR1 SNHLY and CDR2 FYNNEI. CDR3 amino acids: CASSEQGAVMNNSPLHF. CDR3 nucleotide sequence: TGTGCCAGCAGTGAACAGGGGGCGGTGATGAATAATTCACCCCTCCACTTT. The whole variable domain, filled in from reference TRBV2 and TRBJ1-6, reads EPEVTQTPSHQVTQMGQEVILRCVPISNHLYFYWYRQILGQKVEFLVSFYNNEISEKSEIFDDQFSVERPDGSNFTLKIRSTKLEDSAMYFCASSEQGAVMNNSPLHFGNGTRLTVT.

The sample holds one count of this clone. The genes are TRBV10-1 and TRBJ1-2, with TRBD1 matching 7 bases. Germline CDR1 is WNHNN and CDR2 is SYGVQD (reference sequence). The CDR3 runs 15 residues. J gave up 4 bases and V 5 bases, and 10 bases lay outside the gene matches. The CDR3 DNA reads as TGCGCCAGCAGTCTTTTTGACAGGGCCGGCTATGGCTACACCTTC. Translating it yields CASSLFDRAGYGYTF.

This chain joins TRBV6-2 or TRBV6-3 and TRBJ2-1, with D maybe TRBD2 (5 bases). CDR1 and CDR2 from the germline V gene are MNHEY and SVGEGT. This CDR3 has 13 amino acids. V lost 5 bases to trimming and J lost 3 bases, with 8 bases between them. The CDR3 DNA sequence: TGTGCCAGCAGTAGGACTGGCTACAATGAGCAGTTCTTC. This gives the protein CASSRTGYNEQFF.

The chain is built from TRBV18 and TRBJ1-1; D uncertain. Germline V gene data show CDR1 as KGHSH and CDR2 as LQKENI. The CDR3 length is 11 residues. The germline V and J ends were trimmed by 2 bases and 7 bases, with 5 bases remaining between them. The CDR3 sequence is CASSPIIEAFF. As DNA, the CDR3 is TGTGCCAGCTCACCAATAATTGAAGCTTTCTTT. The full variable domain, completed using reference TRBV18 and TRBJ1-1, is NAGVMQNPRHLVRRRGQEARLRCSPMKGHSHVYWYRQLPEEGLKFMVYLQKENIIDESGMPKERFSAEFPKEGPSILRIQQVVRGDSAAYFCASSPIIEAFFGQGTRLTVV.